This T cell receptor beta chain was identified during a study of blood T cell repertoires in COVID-19. Looking at the study overall: There were acute and convalescent COVID-19 samples, and they came from the United States, Italy and Spain. Sources were T cells, B-cell-depleted T cells, or PBMCs; the material itself was cDNA or gDNA.

The germline V gene has CDR1 LNHDA and CDR2 SQIVND (reference sequence). CDR3 length equals 15 residues. Losses at the gene ends were 6 bases for V and 5 bases for J; bases not matched to a gene: 8. Authors' data handling: Amplifying reference gene primers gave estimates of nucleated cell counts. The repertoire was sequenced with immunoSEQ multiplex PCR; TCRdb's copy has only in-frame clones and lacks some. V, J and clone size are those of that table, while D and trimming were read from the DNA. The sample carries 270,000 or so clones, around four fifths recorded once. This receptor was obtained from a woman in her 50s who had recovered from COVID-19. The rearrangement uses TRBV19 and TRBJ2-2; TRBD1 aligns across 8 bases. The sample was peripheral blood. CDR3 loop: CASRTGQGVTGELFF. In DNA, the CDR3 is TGTGCCAGTAGGACTGGACAGGGAGTAACCGGGGAGCTGTTTTTT. Filled out from reference TRBV19 and TRBJ2-2, the complete variable domain reads DGGITQSPKYLFRKEGQNVTLSCEQNLNHDAMYWYRQDPGQGLRLIYYSQIVNDFQKGDIAEGYSVSREKKESFPLTVTSAQKNPTAFYLCASRTGQGVTGELFFGEGSRLTVL.